This T cell receptor beta chain was sequenced for a study of T cell changes during pregnancy in multiple sclerosis. Germline assignment: CDR1 MDHEN and CDR2 SYDVKM. The CDR3 length is 13 residues. On this clone itself: Relative to the germline gene, one junction end is altered; a read error may explain this.

The assay was immunoSEQ multiplex PCR, and TCRdb's table has in-frame clones only and misses some. The sample has about 73,000 clones, approximately 92% seen once; the top ten hold 2.5% to 3.5%. The genes are TRBV28 and TRBJ2-7, with 8 positions matching TRBD2. The TCR comes from a female donor in good health, enrolled as a control in a pregnancy study. The specimen was peripheral blood, collected in the third trimester of pregnancy. CDR3 sequence (DNA): TGTGCCAGCAGTTCCCCCCCCCGGATACTAGCGGTCTTC. Protein: CASSSPPRILAVF. Combining the CDR3 with reference TRBV28 and TRBJ2-7 gives the whole variable domain DVKVTQSSRYLVKRTGEKVFLECVQDMDHENMFWYRQDPGLGLRLIYFSYDVKMKEKGDIPEGYSVSREKKERFSLILESASTNQTSMYLCASSSPPRILAVFGPGTRLTVT.